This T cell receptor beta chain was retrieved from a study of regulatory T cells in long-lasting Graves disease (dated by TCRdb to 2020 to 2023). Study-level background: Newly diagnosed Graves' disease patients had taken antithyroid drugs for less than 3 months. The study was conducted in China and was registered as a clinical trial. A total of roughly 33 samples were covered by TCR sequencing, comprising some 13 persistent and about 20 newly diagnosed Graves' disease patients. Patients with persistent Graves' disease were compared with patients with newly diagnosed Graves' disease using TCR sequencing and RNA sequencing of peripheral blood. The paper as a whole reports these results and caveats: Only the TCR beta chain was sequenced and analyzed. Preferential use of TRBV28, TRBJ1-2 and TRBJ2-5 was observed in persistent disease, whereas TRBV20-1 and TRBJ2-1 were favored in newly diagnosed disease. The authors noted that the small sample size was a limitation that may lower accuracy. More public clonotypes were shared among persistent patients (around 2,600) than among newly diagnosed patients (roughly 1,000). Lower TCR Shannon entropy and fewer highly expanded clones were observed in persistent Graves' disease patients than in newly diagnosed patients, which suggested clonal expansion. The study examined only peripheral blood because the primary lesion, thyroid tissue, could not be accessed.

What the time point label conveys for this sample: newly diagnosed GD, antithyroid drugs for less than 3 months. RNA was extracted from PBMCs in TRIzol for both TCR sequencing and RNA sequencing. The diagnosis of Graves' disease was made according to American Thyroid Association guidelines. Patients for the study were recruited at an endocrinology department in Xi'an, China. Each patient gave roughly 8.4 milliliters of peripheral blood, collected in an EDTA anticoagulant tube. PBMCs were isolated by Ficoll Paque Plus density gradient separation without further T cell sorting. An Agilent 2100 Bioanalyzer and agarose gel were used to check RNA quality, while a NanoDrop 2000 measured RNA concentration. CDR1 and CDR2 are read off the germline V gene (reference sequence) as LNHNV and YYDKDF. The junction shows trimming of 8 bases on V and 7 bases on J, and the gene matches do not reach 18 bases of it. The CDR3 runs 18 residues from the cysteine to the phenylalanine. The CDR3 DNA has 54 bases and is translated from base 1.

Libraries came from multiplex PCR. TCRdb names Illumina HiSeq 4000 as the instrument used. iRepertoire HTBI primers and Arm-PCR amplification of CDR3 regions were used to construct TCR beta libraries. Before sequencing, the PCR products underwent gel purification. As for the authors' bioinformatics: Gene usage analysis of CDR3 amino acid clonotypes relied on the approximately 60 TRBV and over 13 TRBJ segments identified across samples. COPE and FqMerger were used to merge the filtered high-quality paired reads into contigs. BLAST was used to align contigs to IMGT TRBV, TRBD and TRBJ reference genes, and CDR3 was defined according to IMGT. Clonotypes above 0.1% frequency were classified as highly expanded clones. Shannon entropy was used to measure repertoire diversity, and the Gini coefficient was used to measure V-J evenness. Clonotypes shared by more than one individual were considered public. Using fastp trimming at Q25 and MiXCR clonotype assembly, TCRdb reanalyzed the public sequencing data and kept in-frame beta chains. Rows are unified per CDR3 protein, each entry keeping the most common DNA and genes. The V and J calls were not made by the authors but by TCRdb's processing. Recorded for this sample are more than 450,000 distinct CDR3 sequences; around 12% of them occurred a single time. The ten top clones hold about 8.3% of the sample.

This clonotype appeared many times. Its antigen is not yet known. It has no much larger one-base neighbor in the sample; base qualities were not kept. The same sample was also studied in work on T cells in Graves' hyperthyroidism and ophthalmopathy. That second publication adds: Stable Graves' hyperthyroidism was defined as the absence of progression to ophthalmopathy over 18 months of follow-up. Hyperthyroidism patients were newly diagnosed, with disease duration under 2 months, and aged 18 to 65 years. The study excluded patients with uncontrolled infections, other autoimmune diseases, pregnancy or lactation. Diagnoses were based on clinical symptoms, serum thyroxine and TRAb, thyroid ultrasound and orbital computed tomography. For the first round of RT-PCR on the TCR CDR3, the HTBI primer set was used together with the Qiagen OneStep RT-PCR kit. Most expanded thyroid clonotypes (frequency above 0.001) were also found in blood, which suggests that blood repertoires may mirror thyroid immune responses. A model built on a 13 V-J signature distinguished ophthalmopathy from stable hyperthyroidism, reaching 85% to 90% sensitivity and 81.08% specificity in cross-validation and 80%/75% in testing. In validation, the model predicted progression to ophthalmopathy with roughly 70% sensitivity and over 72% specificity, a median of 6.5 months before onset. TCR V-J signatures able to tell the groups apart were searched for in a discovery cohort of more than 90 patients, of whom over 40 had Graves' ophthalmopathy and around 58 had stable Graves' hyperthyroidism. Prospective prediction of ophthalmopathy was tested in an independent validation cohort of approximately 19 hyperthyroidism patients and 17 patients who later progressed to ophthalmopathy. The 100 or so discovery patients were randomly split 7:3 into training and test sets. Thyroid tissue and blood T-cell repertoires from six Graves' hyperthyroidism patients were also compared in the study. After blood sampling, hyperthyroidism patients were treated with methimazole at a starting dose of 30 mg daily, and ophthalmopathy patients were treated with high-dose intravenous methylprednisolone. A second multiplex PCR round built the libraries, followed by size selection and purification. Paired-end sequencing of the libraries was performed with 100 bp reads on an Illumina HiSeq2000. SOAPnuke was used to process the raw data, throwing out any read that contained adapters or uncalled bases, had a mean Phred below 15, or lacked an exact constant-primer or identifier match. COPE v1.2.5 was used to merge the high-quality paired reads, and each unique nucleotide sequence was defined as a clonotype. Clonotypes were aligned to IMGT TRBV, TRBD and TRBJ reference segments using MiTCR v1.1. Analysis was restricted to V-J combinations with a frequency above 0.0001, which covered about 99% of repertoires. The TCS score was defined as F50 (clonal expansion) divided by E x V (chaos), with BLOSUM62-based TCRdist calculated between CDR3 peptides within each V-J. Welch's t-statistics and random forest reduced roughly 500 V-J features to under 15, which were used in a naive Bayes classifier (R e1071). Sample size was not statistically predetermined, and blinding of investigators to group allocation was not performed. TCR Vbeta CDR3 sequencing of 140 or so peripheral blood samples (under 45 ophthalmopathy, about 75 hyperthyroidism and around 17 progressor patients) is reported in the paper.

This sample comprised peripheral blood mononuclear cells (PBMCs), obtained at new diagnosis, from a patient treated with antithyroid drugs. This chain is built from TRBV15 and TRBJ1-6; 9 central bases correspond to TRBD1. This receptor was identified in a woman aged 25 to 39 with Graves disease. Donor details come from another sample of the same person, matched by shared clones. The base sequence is TGTGCCACCGAGGAGAACAGGGGGCGTGGGCGAGGGAATTCACCCCTCCACTTT. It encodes CATEENRGRGRGNSPLHF.